This TCR beta chain derives from a study of T cell responses to AZD1222 COVID-19 vaccine. Here immunoSEQ multiplex PCR was the method, and the copy in TCRdb shows in-frame clones only, minus some. The sample lists 120,000 or so clones, approximately 89% seen once, with about 4.8% in the top ten. The ends were cut back, 3 bases at V and 2 bases at J, with 11 bases in the middle. The germline gives CDR1 KGHSH, CDR2 LQKENI. CDR3 length equals 14 residues. The rearrangement links TRBV18 to TRBJ2-7, with a tentative D call TRBD1 (6 bases). The clonotype was recovered from an adult in good health. The material was peripheral blood, obtained on day 0 of AZD1222 vaccination. The CDR3 sequence is CASSPTGVAYEQYF. The CDR3 region has the DNA TGTGCCAGCTCACCGACAGGCGTCGCCTACGAGCAGTACTTC.